The rows below give T cell receptor beta chains drawn from one sample of a study of beta chain features in type 1 diabetes. Sequencing was performed with immunoSEQ multiplex PCR; in TCRdb, only in-frame clones are kept and a portion is missing. Of fewer than 450,000 clones listed, roughly 12% were seen once; the top ten hold roughly 0.015%. The sequenced sample consisted of naive CD4+ T cells from blood. These receptor sequences come from a woman aged 18-29 years with type 1 diabetes. The CDR3 runs from the conserved cysteine through the conserved F or W. The order of the fields is D gene, V gene, J gene, CDR3 length, clone size, CDR3 protein, CDR3 DNA. A D gene is named only where the DNA matches it firmly. A row's size may be missing; if present it is once, few, many or a size class.

D gene: NA
V gene: TRBV7-2
J gene: TRBJ2-2
CDR3 length: 13
clone size: NA
CDR3 protein: CASSFSRTGELFF
CDR3 DNA: TGTGCCAGCAGCTTTTCGCGCACCGGGGAGCTGTTTTTT

D gene: TRBD1
V gene: TRBV9
J gene: TRBJ2-7
CDR3 length: 14
clone size: NA
CDR3 protein: CASSRTGAPYEQYF
CDR3 DNA: TGTGCCAGCAGCAGGACAGGGGCCCCCTACGAGCAGTACTTC

D gene: TRBD1
V gene: TRBV19
J gene: TRBJ2-5
CDR3 length: 14
clone size: NA
CDR3 protein: CGATGKLDQETQYF
CDR3 DNA: TGTGGGGCGACAGGGAAGTTGGACCAAGAGACCCAGTACTTC

D gene: NA
V gene: TRBV11-2
J gene: TRBJ1-1
CDR3 length: 16
clone size: few
CDR3 protein: CASSYIRVGRNTEAFF
CDR3 DNA: TGTGCCAGCAGCTATATCAGGGTAGGGCGGAACACTGAAGCTTTCTTT

D gene: NA
V gene: TRBV5-1
J gene: TRBJ1-5
CDR3 length: 13
clone size: NA
CDR3 protein: CASSGGLNQPQHF
CDR3 DNA: TGCGCCTCCAGCGGGGGGCTGAATCAGCCCCAGCATTTT

D gene: NA
V gene: TRBV30
J gene: TRBJ1-1
CDR3 length: 16
clone size: few
CDR3 protein: CAWSANGTYRLRRAFF
CDR3 DNA: TGTGCCTGGAGCGCGAACGGAACCTACCGACTGAGGAGAGCTTTCTTT

D gene: TRBD1
V gene: TRBV18
J gene: TRBJ1-1
CDR3 length: 18
clone size: few
CDR3 protein: CASSPPSGTGALNTEAFF
CDR3 DNA: TGTGCCAGCTCACCACCGTCCGGGACAGGGGCCTTGAACACTGAAGCTTTCTTT

D gene: TRBD2
V gene: TRBV4-3
J gene: TRBJ2-1
CDR3 length: 17
clone size: few
CDR3 protein: CASSQGLAGGYHNEQFF
CDR3 DNA: TGCGCCAGCAGCCAAGGGCTAGCGGGAGGGTACCACAATGAGCAGTTCTTC

D gene: TRBD2
V gene: TRBV2
J gene: TRBJ2-1
CDR3 length: 17
clone size: few
CDR3 protein: CASRELAGVVSYNEQFF
CDR3 DNA: TGTGCCAGCAGAGAACTAGCGGGAGTGGTCTCCTACAATGAGCAGTTCTTC

D gene: TRBD1
V gene: TRBV5-6
J gene: TRBJ1-2
CDR3 length: 14
clone size: NA
CDR3 protein: CASSLGQGSYGYTF
CDR3 DNA: TGTGCCAGCAGCTTGGGACAGGGTTCCTATGGCTACACCTTC

D gene: TRBD1
V gene: TRBV28
J gene: TRBJ1-4
CDR3 length: 16
clone size: few
CDR3 protein: CASSWQGAYDREKLFF
CDR3 DNA: TGTGCCAGCAGTTGGCAGGGGGCCTATGATCGGGAAAAACTGTTTTTT

D gene: NA
V gene: TRBV15
J gene: TRBJ2-5
CDR3 length: 17
clone size: NA
CDR3 protein: CATSRDLGFGGRETQYF
CDR3 DNA: TGTGCCACCAGCAGAGATCTGGGGTTTGGGGGCCGGGAGACCCAGTACTTC

D gene: TRBD1
V gene: TRBV7-8
J gene: TRBJ2-7
CDR3 length: 15
clone size: few
CDR3 protein: CASSFGTGVPYEQYF
CDR3 DNA: TGTGCCAGCAGCTTCGGGACAGGGGTTCCCTACGAGCAGTACTTC

D gene: TRBD2
V gene: TRBV25-1
J gene: TRBJ2-1
CDR3 length: 16
clone size: NA
CDR3 protein: CASSEEAGAGSDEQFF
CDR3 DNA: TGTGCCAGCAGTGAGGAAGCGGGAGCCGGTAGCGATGAGCAGTTCTTC

D gene: TRBD1
V gene: TRBV18
J gene: TRBJ1-1
CDR3 length: 15
clone size: NA
CDR3 protein: CASSPTQGTDTEAFF
CDR3 DNA: TGTGCCAGCTCTCCTACACAGGGGACGGACACTGAAGCTTTCTTT

D gene: TRBD1
V gene: TRBV18
J gene: TRBJ1-1
CDR3 length: 15
clone size: NA
CDR3 protein: CASSPEGGATTEAFF
CDR3 DNA: TGTGCCAGCTCACCAGAAGGGGGCGCGACCACTGAAGCTTTCTTT

D gene: TRBD2
V gene: TRBV6-1
J gene: TRBJ2-3
CDR3 length: 16
clone size: NA
CDR3 protein: CASSGGRGSWTDTQYF
CDR3 DNA: TGTGCCAGCAGTGGTGGGAGGGGAAGTTGGACAGATACGCAGTATTTT

D gene: TRBD2
V gene: TRBV5-1
J gene: TRBJ2-1
CDR3 length: 14
clone size: few
CDR3 protein: CASSSGLVGNEQFF
CDR3 DNA: TGCGCCAGCAGCTCGGGACTAGTGGGGAATGAGCAGTTCTTC

D gene: TRBD2
V gene: TRBV4-1
J gene: TRBJ2-1
CDR3 length: 16
clone size: NA
CDR3 protein: CASSRLLAGLGSEQFF
CDR3 DNA: TGCGCCAGCAGCCGGCTACTAGCGGGCCTTGGAAGTGAGCAGTTCTTC

D gene: NA
V gene: TRBV29-1
J gene: TRBJ1-1
CDR3 length: 13
clone size: few
CDR3 protein: CSVQLSVNTEAFF
CDR3 DNA: TGCAGCGTCCAACTATCAGTGAACACTGAAGCTTTCTTT